Listed here is a single T cell receptor beta chain. Its target antigen remains unknown. Qualities for individual bases were not recorded, and no much larger clone is one base off. TCRbeta CDR3 regions were amplified from genomic DNA by means of the immunoSEQ Assay, a bias-controlled multiplex PCR. Under the source paper's analysis protocol: Nucleated cell counts per sample were estimated from amplification of reference gene primers within the assay. To quantify the absolute abundance of each unique TCRbeta CDR3 rearrangement, sequence reads were collapsed and filtered. For each sample, productive Simpson clonality was calculated as the square root of Simpson's diversity index across productive rearrangements. TCRdb took this table from immuneACCESS and kept in-frame rearrangements with V and J called. Such tables lack part of the clones; where checked against another copy, unresolved V genes explain under half of the gap, and the rest is unexplained. That table gives V, J and clone size, and the DNA gave D and trimming. A total of approximately 150,000 clones appear in this sample, 87% of them only once. The ten biggest clones cover about 4% of the sample.

The CDR3 has 15 amino acids, counting the end cysteine and phenylalanine. Only CDR3 DNA is held: 45 bases, read in frame from base 1. The germline V gene specifies SGHAT as CDR1 and FQNNGV as CDR2. V is pared back by 6 bases and J by 5 bases, with 19 bases lying between the germline termini. The data belong to a study of blood T cell repertoires in COVID-19 (TCRdb year 2020). A note on the overall study: The collaborator samples originated in the United States, Italy and Spain and spanned the acute and convalescent phases of COVID-19. Samples were obtained from the ongoing ImmuneRACE study (first 160 participants) and from 1,254 subjects provided by 6 global collaborators. Subjects who had been exposed to COVID-19, were actively infected with it, or had recovered from it provided the deeply sampled blood TCRbeta repertoires that made up the dataset. The prospective study material was composed of cDNA or gDNA derived from T cells, B-cell-depleted T cells, or PBMCs. Where available, HLA class I and class II types were taken from metadata supplied by the sample provider and were not determined by assay-based typing. The repertoires were released in a freely available public database meant as a resource for research on the immune response to SARS-CoV-2. Nearly every sample came with metadata listing a de-identified subject ID, COVID-19 status, age in years and sex. Results the study describes overall, beyond this receptor: How much clinical and demographic metadata was included differed by source and by participant, and the metadata was provided uncurated.

Each collaborating institution followed its own protocols to collect whole blood in K2EDTA tubes. For TCRbeta analysis, collaborator samples were shipped as frozen whole blood, as isolated PBMCs, or as DNA extracted from either sample type. Sequencing was carried out using peripheral blood. The chain couples TRBV11-2 to TRBJ1-1; the best D guess is TRBD1, with 6 bases matching. The TCR sequence derives from a woman in her sixties or seventies with active or convalescent COVID-19. The DNA sequence follows: TGTGCCAGCAGACTTAGAGGGGGTGGGTATACTGAAGCTTTCTTT. Its protein reads: CASRLRGGGYTEAFF.